This TCR beta chain came from a study of T cell repertoires in cytomegalovirus infection. The overall study: Public TCR beta signatures provided an indication of both CMV infection and a matching HLA type. Notes on the study in general: Individuals carrying CMV plus the relevant HLA were identified by cumulative frequency of public TCR beta families. There were HLA-C-restricted CMV-specific TCR beta clonotypes dominating the ex vivo response.

V was shortened by 8 bases and J by 3 bases, with 13 bases between the two germline ends. The CDR3 covers 13 residues. At least ten counts were recorded for this clonotype. Its specificity is unknown. A single record per CDR3 protein comes from TCRdb applying MiXCR to the reads. The sample holds more than 150,000 distinct CDR3 sequences, approximately 20% seen once. This receptor was obtained from a human donor in good health (CMV status not recorded). Some clones in this sample may be carry-over from other donors' samples. This chain uses TRBV12-3 or TRBV12-4 with TRBJ1-2; possibly TRBD1 for D (6 bases). Sample: PBMCs. DNA of the CDR3: TGTGCCAGCGAAACCCAGGGGTACTATGGCTACACCTTC. Its translation: CASETQGYYGYTF.